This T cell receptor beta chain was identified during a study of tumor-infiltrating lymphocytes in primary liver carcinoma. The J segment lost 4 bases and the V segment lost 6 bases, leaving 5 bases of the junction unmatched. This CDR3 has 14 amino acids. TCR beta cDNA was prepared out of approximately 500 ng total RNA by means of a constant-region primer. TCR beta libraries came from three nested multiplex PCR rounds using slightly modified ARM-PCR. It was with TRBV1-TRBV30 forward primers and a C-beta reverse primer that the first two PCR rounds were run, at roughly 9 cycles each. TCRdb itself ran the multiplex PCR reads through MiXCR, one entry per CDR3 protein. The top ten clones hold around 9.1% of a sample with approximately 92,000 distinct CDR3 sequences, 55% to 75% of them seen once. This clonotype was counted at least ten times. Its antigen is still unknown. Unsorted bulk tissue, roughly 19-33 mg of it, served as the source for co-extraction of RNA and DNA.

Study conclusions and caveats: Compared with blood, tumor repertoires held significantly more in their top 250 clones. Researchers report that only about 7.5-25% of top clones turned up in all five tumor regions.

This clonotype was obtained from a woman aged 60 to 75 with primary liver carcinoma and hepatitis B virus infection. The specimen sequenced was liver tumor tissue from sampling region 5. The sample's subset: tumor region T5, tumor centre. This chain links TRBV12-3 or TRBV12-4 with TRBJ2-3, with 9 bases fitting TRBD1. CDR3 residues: CASREQGAADTQYF. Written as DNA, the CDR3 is TGTGCCAGCAGGGAACAGGGGGCGGCAGATACGCAGTATTTT.